The rows below give T cell receptor beta chains drawn from one sample of a study of CD8 T cells in Susac syndrome. TCRdb reprocessed the immunoSEQ multiplex PCR reads with MiXCR, giving one entry per CDR3 protein. The table includes about 140,000 distinct CDR3 sequences, more than 85% detected once. The specimen was CD8+ T cells from PBMCs. These receptors were obtained from a human donor with Susac syndrome. CDR3s include the opening cysteine and the closing phenylalanine or tryptophan. A D gene is named only where the DNA matches it firmly. A row's size may be missing; if present it is once, few, many or a size class.

V	size	J	D	DNA	CDR3
TRBV6-5	NA	TRBJ2-7	TRBD1	TGTGCCAGCAGTTACACCACGGGACAGTGGACCTACGAGCAGTACTTC	CASSYTTGQWTYEQYF
TRBV11-2	NA	TRBJ1-2	NA	TGTGCCAGCAACCCCGGGACGCATTATGGCTACACCTTC	CASNPGTHYGYTF
TRBV5-6	NA	TRBJ2-7	TRBD1	TGTGCCAGCAGCTTGGTCGGGACAGCTGCGTACGAGCAGTACTTC	CASSLVGTAAYEQYF
TRBV2	NA	TRBJ2-5	TRBD2	TGTGCCAGCAGACCACTAGCGGGAGGTGGGCAAGAGACCCAGTACTTC	CASRPLAGGGQETQYF
TRBV9	NA	TRBJ2-2	NA	TGTGCCAGCAGCGTAACCCGCACCGGGGAGCTGTTTTTT	CASSVTRTGELFF
TRBV12-5	NA	TRBJ2-1	NA	TGTGCTAGTGGTTTGGTACAAGCGGAGTCCAATGAGCAGTTCTTC	CASGLVQAESNEQFF
TRBV7-9	once	TRBJ2-1	TRBD2	TGTGCCAGCAGCCCCAGCGGACTAGCGGGAGACGATGAGCAGTTCTTC	CASSPSGLAGDDEQFF
TRBV12-3/TRBV12-4	NA	TRBJ2-2	NA	TGTGCCAGCAGTTCATCTATGCAGGAAGTCGGGACCGGGGAGCTGTTTTTT	CASSSSMQEVGTGELFF
TRBV14	NA	TRBJ2-7	NA	TGTGCCAGCAGCCAAGAACTCTCGGCTTCAGGGCTCTACGAGCAGTACTTC	CASSQELSASGLYEQYF
TRBV5-1	NA	TRBJ1-4	NA	TGCGCCAGCAGCTTGCGGGGGGCAGCAACTAATGAAAAACTGTTTTTT	CASSLRGAATNEKLFF
TRBV7-2	NA	TRBJ1-1	NA	TGTGCCAGCAGCCCACCTCGACAGACTCAAGCTTTCTTT	CASSPPRQTQAFF
TRBV12-3/TRBV12-4	NA	TRBJ2-1	NA	TGTGCCAGCAGCGGGGGGAGGGGGGCTTTCAACGGTGAGCAGTTCTTC	CASSGGRGAFNGEQFF
TRBV7-8	NA	TRBJ1-1	NA	TGTGCCAGCAGCTTCAGAGATATGAACACTGAAGCTTTCTTT	CASSFRDMNTEAFF
TRBV15	NA	TRBJ2-3	NA	TGTGCCACCAGCAGGGGAGGCGGGAGCACAGATACGCAGTATTTT	CATSRGGGSTDTQYF
TRBV6-5	NA	TRBJ2-2	TRBD2	TGTGCCAGCAGTAGCGGGAGCCGCACCGGGGAGCTGTTTTTT	CASSSGSRTGELFF
TRBV7-9	NA	TRBJ2-5	NA	TGTGCCAGCAGCCTCCAACAGCAACAAGAGACCCAGTACTTC	CASSLQQQQETQYF
TRBV20-1	NA	TRBJ2-2	NA	TGCAGTGCTTGGACGCAGTTAGGCACCGGGGAGCTGTTTTTT	CSAWTQLGTGELFF
TRBV29-1	once	TRBJ2-5	NA	TGCAGCGTTGAAGGAGGGGGGGGCCTCCAAGAGACCCAGTACTTC	CSVEGGGGLQETQYF
TRBV7-6	NA	TRBJ1-1	NA	TGTGCCAGCAGCCCGCGGACAGCTAGTGAAGCTTTCTTT	CASSPRTASEAFF
TRBV30	once	TRBJ1-2	NA	TGTGCCTGGAGTTTGACCCTTAGACAACGGGACTATGGCTACACCTTC	CAWSLTLRQRDYGYTF